The rows below give T cell receptor beta chains drawn from one sample of a study of blood T cell repertoires in COVID-19. Method: immunoSEQ multiplex PCR; TCRdb's copy keeps in-frame clones and lacks some. The table records about 320,000 clones, 85% to 90% of them present only once. The sample taken for sequencing was PBMCs or T cells enriched from blood (not recorded which). The source of these receptors is a woman aged 18-29 years who had recovered from COVID-19. Each CDR3 is given with its conserved first and last residue. The order of the fields is D gene, J gene, clone size, V gene, CDR3 DNA, CDR3 protein. A D gene is named only where the DNA matches it firmly. Expanded clones get a size class; other rows say once, few or many, or leave the size out.

>TRBD2|TRBJ2-7|few|TRBV19
TGTGCCAGTAGTTCCAGGACTAGTCTAGTTAGAGAGCAGTACTTC
CASSSRTSLVREQYF
>TRBD1|TRBJ1-2|few|TRBV5-1
TGCGCCAGCAGCAGTCAGGGACAGGGGACGGGCTACACCTTC
CASSSQGQGTGYTF
>TRBD2|TRBJ2-1|.|TRBV30
TGTGCCTGGAGTGTTGGGACTAGCGGGACGGATGAGCAGTTCTTC
CAWSVGTSGTDEQFF
>TRBD1|TRBJ1-2|.|TRBV27
TGTGCCAGCAGTTTCGCCGGACAGGGGGCGCGGGGCTACACCTTC
CASSFAGQGARGYTF
>.|TRBJ1-4|.|TRBV4-1
TGCGCCAGCAGCCATTCGGGTGGAGGGGTTGATGAAAAACTGTTTTTT
CASSHSGGGVDEKLFF
>TRBD1|TRBJ1-2|once|TRBV2
TGTGCCACCAGACAGGGGCCCTATGGCTACACCTTC
CATRQGPYGYTF
>TRBD1|TRBJ1-1|.|TRBV28
TGTGCCAGCAGTTCCGTCCCGGGACAGGGGACCACTGAAGCTTTCTTT
CASSSVPGQGTTEAFF
>.|TRBJ1-4|.|TRBV18
TGTGCCAGCTCACCGACGGAGGATGAAAAACTGTTTTTT
CASSPTEDEKLFF
>TRBD1|TRBJ1-2|.|TRBV28
TGTGCCAGCAGTTTGGGACAGAATCATGGCTACACCTTC
CASSLGQNHGYTF
>TRBD1|TRBJ1-2|.|TRBV5-1
TGCGCCAGCAGTATCTCCTCGGGGGGACAGGGGAGCTATGGCTACACCTTC
CASSISSGGQGSYGYTF